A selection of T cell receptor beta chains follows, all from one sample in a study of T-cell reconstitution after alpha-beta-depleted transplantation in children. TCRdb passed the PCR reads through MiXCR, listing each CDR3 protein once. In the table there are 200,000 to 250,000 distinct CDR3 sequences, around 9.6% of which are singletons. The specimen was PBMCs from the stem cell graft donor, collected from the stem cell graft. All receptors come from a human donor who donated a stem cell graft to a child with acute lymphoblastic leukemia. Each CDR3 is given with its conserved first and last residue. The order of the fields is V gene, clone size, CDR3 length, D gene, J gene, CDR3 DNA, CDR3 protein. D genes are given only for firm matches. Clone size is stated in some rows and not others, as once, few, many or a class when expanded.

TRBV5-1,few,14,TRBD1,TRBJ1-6,TGCGCCAGCAGCGGCGACAGGGTTTCCTCACCCCTCCACTTT,CASSGDRVSSPLHF
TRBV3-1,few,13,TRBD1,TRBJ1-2,TGTGCCAGCAGCCACGGGACAGGGGGAGGCTACACCTTC,CASSHGTGGGYTF
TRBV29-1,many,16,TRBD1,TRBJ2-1,TGCAGCGTCAAAGGGACAGGCGTGGGGAATTACAATGAGCAGTTCTTC,CSVKGTGVGNYNEQFF
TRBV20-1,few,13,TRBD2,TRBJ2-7,TGCAGTCCAAGACACGGGGGGGACTACGAGCAGTACTTC,CSPRHGGDYEQYF
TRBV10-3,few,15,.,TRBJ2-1,TGTGCCATCAGTGAAGGGGGGGGCTTAGGACATGAGCAGTTCTTC,CAISEGGGLGHEQFF
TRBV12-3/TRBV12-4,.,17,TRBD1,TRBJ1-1,TGTGCCAGCAGTGGTAAGGGACAGGTCTATTTGAACACTGAAGCTTTCTTT,CASSGKGQVYLNTEAFF
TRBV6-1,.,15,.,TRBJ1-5,TGTGCCAGCTTGGGGGGGACAAGTAGCAATCAGCCCCAGCATTTT,CASLGGTSSNQPQHF
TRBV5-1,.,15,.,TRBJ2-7,TGCGCCAGCAGCGTGGACACAAACGCGCACTACGAGCAGTACTTC,CASSVDTNAHYEQYF
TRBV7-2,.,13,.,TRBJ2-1,TGTGCCAGCAGCTGGGACCGGGGGAATGAGCAGTTCTTC,CASSWDRGNEQFF
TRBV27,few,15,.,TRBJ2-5,TGTGCCAGCAGTTTTCTGGGGGCTAAAATGGAGACCCAGTACTTC,CASSFLGAKMETQYF
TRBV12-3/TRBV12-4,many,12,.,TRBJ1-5,TGTGCCAGCAGTTTATCTGATCAGCCCCAGCATTTT,CASSLSDQPQHF
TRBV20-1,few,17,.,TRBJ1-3,TGCAGTGCTAGAGGCGTTACGGGGCGGGACTCTGGAAACACCATATATTTT,CSARGVTGRDSGNTIYF
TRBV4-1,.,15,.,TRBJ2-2,TGCGCCAGCAGCCGTCTGGGACTCGGCACCGGGGAGCTGTTTTTT,CASSRLGLGTGELFF
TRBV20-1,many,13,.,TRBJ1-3,TGCAGTGCCCCCGGGACGGTTAGAAACACCATATATTTT,CSAPGTVRNTIYF
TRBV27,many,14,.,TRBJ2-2,TGTGCCAGCAGTTTGACGGCGAACACCGGGGAGCTGTTTTTT,CASSLTANTGELFF
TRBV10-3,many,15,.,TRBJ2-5,TGTGCCATCAGTACAATCACAGTGGGGAAAGAGACCCAGTACTTC,CAISTITVGKETQYF
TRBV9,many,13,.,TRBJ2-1,TGTGCCAGCAGCGTATCGACCGGGAATGAGCAGTTCTTC,CASSVSTGNEQFF
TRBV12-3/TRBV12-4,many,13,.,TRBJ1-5,TGTGCCAGCAGCCCGCCCGGCAATCAGCCCCAGCATTTT,CASSPPGNQPQHF
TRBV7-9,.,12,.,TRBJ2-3,TGTGCCAGCAGCTTTTCCGCAGATACGCAGTATTTT,CASSFSADTQYF
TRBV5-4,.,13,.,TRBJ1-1,TGTGCCAGCAGCTCGGGCCGCGGGGCTGAAGCTTTCTTT,CASSSGRGAEAFF
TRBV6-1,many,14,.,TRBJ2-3,TGTGCCAGCAGTGGGAGGGGGAGCACAGATACGCAGTATTTT,CASSGRGSTDTQYF
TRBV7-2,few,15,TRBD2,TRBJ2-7,TGTGCCAGCACTGTTGTAGCGGGGGGTACATACGAGCAGTACTTC,CASTVVAGGTYEQYF
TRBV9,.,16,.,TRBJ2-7,TGTGCCAGCAGCGTAGGCGTGGGAAATGCTCCCTACGAGCAGTACTTC,CASSVGVGNAPYEQYF
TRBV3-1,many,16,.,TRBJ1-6,TGTGCCAGCAGCCAAGTACAAGGTTTATATAATTCACCCCTCCACTTT,CASSQVQGLYNSPLHF
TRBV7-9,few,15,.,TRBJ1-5,TGTGCCAGCAGCCCATCAGTAAATAGCAATCAGCCCCAGCATTTT,CASSPSVNSNQPQHF
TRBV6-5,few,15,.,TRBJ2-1,TGTGCCAGCAGTTACTCAGGTGTGCAGGGCCATGAGCAGTTCTTC,CASSYSGVQGHEQFF
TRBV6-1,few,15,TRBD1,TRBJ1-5,TGTGCCAGCAGTGAACCAGGGGGTCCAAGCCAGCCCCAGCATTTT,CASSEPGGPSQPQHF
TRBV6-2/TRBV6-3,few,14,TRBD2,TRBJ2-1,TGTGCCAGCACAATCCAGCGGGGGAGCAATGAGCAGTTCTTC,CASTIQRGSNEQFF
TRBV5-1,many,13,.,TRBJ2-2,TGCGCCAGCAGTGAACTGAACACCGGGGAGCTGTTTTTT,CASSELNTGELFF